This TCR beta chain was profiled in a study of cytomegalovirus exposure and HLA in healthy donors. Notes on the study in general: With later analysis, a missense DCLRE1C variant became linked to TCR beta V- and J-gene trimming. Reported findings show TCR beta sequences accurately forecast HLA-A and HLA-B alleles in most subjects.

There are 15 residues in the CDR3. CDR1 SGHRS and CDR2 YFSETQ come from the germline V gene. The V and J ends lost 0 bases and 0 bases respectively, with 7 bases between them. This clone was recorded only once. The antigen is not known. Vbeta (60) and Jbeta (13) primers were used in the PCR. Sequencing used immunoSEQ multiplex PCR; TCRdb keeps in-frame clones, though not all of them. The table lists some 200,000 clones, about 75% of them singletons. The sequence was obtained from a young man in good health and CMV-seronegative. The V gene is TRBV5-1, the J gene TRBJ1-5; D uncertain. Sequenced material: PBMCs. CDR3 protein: CASSLDAYSNQPQHF. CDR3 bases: TGCGCCAGCAGCTTGGACGCCTATAGCAATCAGCCCCAGCATTTT.